These 24 T cell receptor beta chains originate from one sample sequenced in a study of T cells after yellow fever vaccination. MiXCR, applied by TCRdb to the 5' RACE reads, yields one record per CDR3 protein. The sample lists around 610,000 distinct CDR3 sequences, approximately 13% occurring once. Source: PBMCs, taken on the day of the yellow fever booster vaccination. The receptors derive from a man aged 25 to 40 who received the YFV17D yellow fever vaccine.

The rearrangement joins TRBV3-1 to TRBJ2-1; TRBD2 matches at 8 bases. The germline gives CDR1 LGHDT, CDR2 YNNKEL (reference sequence). The CDR3 runs 14 residues. Losses at the gene ends were 4 bases for V and 9 bases for J; bases not matched to a gene: 8. CDR3 sequence reads: CASSRVAGPLEQFF. In nucleotides, the CDR3 is TGTGCCAGCAGCCGGGTAGCGGGACCCCTTGAGCAGTTCTTC.

This clonotype was picked up a small number of times. The chain has TRBV27 and TRBJ2-5; D remains unclear. CDR3 length: 13 amino acids. CDR1 and CDR2 from the germline V gene are MNHEY and SMNVEV (reference sequence). The V end lost 4 bases, the J end lost 3 bases, and 9 bases lay between the germline ends. The CDR3 DNA reads as TGTGCCAGCAGTTCCGGGCGCGAAGAGACCCAGTACTTC. Amino acids: CASSSGREETQYF.

The chain recombines TRBV11-2 with TRBJ2-1, with 7 bases aligning to TRBD2. This CDR3 spans 19 amino acids. V shed 2 bases and J 0 bases; nucleotides not matched to a gene: 13. CDR1 is SGHAT, CDR2 FQNNGV, per germline. The CDR3 loop is CASSLPSSGGDPSYNEQFF. CDR3 DNA: TGTGCCAGCAGCTTACCTTCTTCGGGGGGAGACCCCTCCTACAATGAGCAGTTCTTC.

This sequence joins TRBV10-3 and TRBJ2-7; D is tentatively TRBD1 or TRBD2 (5 bases each). Per germline, CDR1 ENHRY and CDR2 SYGVKD. Deletions cut 3 bases from V and 7 bases from J, with 16 bases between. This CDR3 is 14 amino acids long. CDR3 DNA: TGTGCCATCAGTGAACCAGGGAGTTCTTCTGAGCAGTACTTC. Amino acids: CAISEPGSSSEQYF.

V usage is TRBV3-1 and J usage is TRBJ2-7, with D tentatively TRBD1 (5 bases). Germline V gives CDR1 LGHDT, CDR2 YNNKEL (reference sequence). The ends were cut back, 2 bases at V and 3 bases at J, with 20 bases in the middle. The CDR3 contains 17 residues. The CDR3 loop reads CASSQRQTGPIYYEQYF. The DNA of the CDR3 is TGTGCCAGCAGCCAAAGACAGACCGGGCCGATTTACTACGAGCAGTACTTC.

This sequence joins TRBV29-1 and TRBJ1-3; D call uncertain. The V gene's germline CDR1 is SQVTM and CDR2 ANQGSEA. V lost 6 bases and J lost 4, with 13 bases in between. The CDR3 runs 13 residues. The CDR3 protein is CSVALRGGNTIYF. Written as DNA, the CDR3 is TGCAGCGTCGCCCTCCGGGGAGGAAACACCATATATTTT. Drawing the rest from reference TRBV29-1 and TRBJ1-3, the complete variable domain is SAVISQKPSRDICQRGTSLTIQCQVDSQVTMMFWYRQQPGQSLTLIATANQGSEATYESGFVIDKFPISRPNLTFSTLTVSNMSPEDSSIYLCSVALRGGNTIYFGEGSWLTVV.

This clonotype was observed many times. The V call is TRBV20-1, the J call TRBJ1-5, with D possibly matching TRBD1 (6 bases). Germline V lookup: CDR1 DFQATT, CDR2 SNEGSKA (reference sequence). V was cut by 6 bases and J by 6 bases, with 18 bases left in between. The CDR3 is made up of 14 amino acids. The CDR3 nucleotides read TGCAGTGCCCCCCCCTGGGGGGCTGGTCAGCCCCAGCATTTT. It specifies CSAPPWGAGQPQHF.

This clonotype showed up just a few times. This chain links TRBV7-2 with TRBJ2-1, with TRBD2 matching over 10 bases. The CDR3 totals 16 residues. Looked up from germline, CDR1 is SGHTA and CDR2 is FQGNSA. J gave up 8 bases and V 4 bases, and 11 bases lay outside the gene matches. The CDR3 DNA is TGTGCCAGCAGCTCATCAGCGGGAGGGATCCCATATGAGCAGTTCTTC. It encodes CASSSSAGGIPYEQFF. The whole variable domain, remainder taken from reference TRBV7-2 and TRBJ2-1, is GAGVSQSPSNKVTEKGKDVELRCDPISGHTALYWYRQSLGQGLEFLIYFQGNSAPDKSGLPSDRFSAERTGGSVSTLTIQRTQQEDSAVYLCASSSSAGGIPYEQFFGPGTRLTVL.

This clonotype was recorded at least ten times. The CDR3 DNA reads TGTGCCAGCAGTGAACTTAACTCTGGGGCCAACGTCCTGACTTTC. Translating it yields CASSELNSGANVLTF. V gene TRBV12-3 or TRBV12-4 combines with J gene TRBJ2-6; D unresolved. Trimming cost V 5 bases and J 0 bases, with 8 bases left between them. The CDR3 has 15 amino acids.

This clonotype has a handful of counts. For the CDR3, the DNA is TGCAGCGTTGAAGATCCGCGGAGCTCCTACAATGAGCAGTTCTTC. This codes for CSVEDPRSSYNEQFF. J is TRBJ2-1 and V is TRBV29-1; D unresolved. This CDR3 contains 15 residues. Germline V gives CDR1 SQVTM, CDR2 ANQGSEA. The V gene lost 0 bases and the J gene lost 0 bases, with 9 bases spanning the gap.

This clonotype has more than one count but fewer than ten. The rearrangement uses TRBV4-2 and TRBJ2-1; D is unclear. V was cut by 11 bases and J by 7 bases, with 15 bases left in between. Germline V lookup: CDR1 LGHNA, CDR2 YNFKEQ. The CDR3 is made up of 12 amino acids. The CDR3 is CAAVGNGNEQFF. In nucleotides, the CDR3 is TGTGCCGCAGTGGGGAATGGGAATGAGCAGTTCTTC.

This chain links TRBV4-3 with TRBJ2-7, with no clear D. Trimming took 0 bases from V and 6 from J, leaving 15 bases between them. The CDR3 consists of 15 residues. Germline V gene data show CDR1 as LGHNA and CDR2 as YSLEER. The CDR3 region is CASSQDPGFDSEQYF. The CDR3 DNA reads TGCGCCAGCAGCCAAGACCCCGGCTTTGATTCCGAGCAGTACTTC.

The sample holds many counts of this clonotype. V is TRBV4-3 and J is TRBJ2-1; a possible D gene is TRBD2 (5 bases). Germline CDR1 is LGHNA and CDR2 is YSLEER. The CDR3 consists of 17 residues. V lost 3 bases to trimming and J lost 0 bases, with 15 bases between them. The CDR3 DNA reads TGCGCCAGCAGCCAGAAGGGAGATGGGAGCTCCTACAATGAGCAGTTCTTC. This sequence encodes CASSQKGDGSSYNEQFF.

This clonotype occurred many times. The chain recombines TRBV12-3 or TRBV12-4 with TRBJ1-3, with 8 bases matching TRBD1. The trim removed 5 bases at V and 2 bases at J, leaving 11 bases unmatched. This CDR3 spans 17 amino acids. CDR3 residues: CASSPGTGPFAGNTIYF. The CDR3 DNA reads TGTGCCAGCAGTCCCGGGACAGGACCCTTCGCTGGAAACACCATATATTTT.

Only a few counts were recorded for this clonotype. The J gene is TRBJ2-7, the V gene TRBV20-1; D may correspond to TRBD1 or TRBD2 (5 bases each). Germline V gene lookup returns CDR1 DFQATT and CDR2 SNEGSKA (reference sequence). Trimming cost V 6 bases and J 4 bases, with 22 bases left between them. CDR3 length equals 15 residues. Written as DNA, the CDR3 is TGCAGTGCGGCCCGGCACGGAACGGGGCGGTACGAGCAGTACTTC. It yields the protein CSAARHGTGRYEQYF.

The chain is built from TRBV9 and TRBJ1-2; D may be TRBD1 (5 bases). Trimming took 0 bases from V and 8 from J, leaving 26 bases between them. This CDR3 contains 18 residues. Germline V gene data show CDR1 as SGDLS and CDR2 as YYNGEE. The CDR3 DNA reads as TGTGCCAGCAGCGTAGCTGAAAGGGCAGTCTCAGGGTATAAGGGCTACACCTTC. Its translation is CASSVAERAVSGYKGYTF. The variable domain in full, with the rest retrieved from reference TRBV9 and TRBJ1-2, is DSGVTQTPKHLITATGQRVTLRCSPRSGDLSVYWYQQSLDQGLQFLIQYYNGEERAKGNILERFSAQQFPDLHSELNLSSLELGDSALYFCASSVAERAVSGYKGYTFGSGTRLTVV.

In this sample, this clonotype turned up a few times. The J gene is TRBJ2-7, the V gene TRBV29-1; D is tentatively TRBD1 or TRBD2 (5 bases each). Germline V gene lookup returns CDR1 SQVTM and CDR2 ANQGSEA. The CDR3 runs to 11 residues. V lost 7 bases and J lost 6, with 13 bases in between. CDR3 in DNA: TGCAGCGCTGGGACCTTGAGCGAGCAGTACTTC. It yields the protein CSAGTLSEQYF.

This clonotype has more than one count but fewer than ten. The chain combines TRBV11-2 with TRBJ2-1; possibly TRBD1 for D (5 bases). The germline CDR1 and CDR2 sequences are SGHAT and FQNNGV. The V and J ends lost 4 bases and 0 bases respectively, with 13 bases between them. This CDR3 region has 16 residues. Written as DNA, the CDR3 is TGTGCCAGCAGCTCCCCTGACAGTCGCTCCTACAATGAGCAGTTCTTC. It codes for CASSSPDSRSYNEQFF.

This clonotype appeared a few times. The CDR3 loop is CASSYSTANTEAFF. The CDR3 DNA is TGTGCCAGCAGTTACTCGACAGCGAACACTGAAGCTTTCTTT. This sequence joins TRBV6-2 or TRBV6-3 and TRBJ1-1; the D gene is possibly TRBD1 (5 bases). Trimming left V 0 bases short and J 1 base short, with 6 bases between. CDR1 and CDR2 (germline): MNHEY, SVGEGT. The CDR3 loop spans 14 amino acids.

This clonotype was seen a few times. The J gene is TRBJ1-2, the V gene TRBV5-6; D ambiguous. Trimming removed 4 bases at V and 8 bases at J, with 18 bases between. CDR1 and CDR2 from the germline V gene are SGHDT and YYEEEE. The CDR3 sequence is 14 residues long. The chain's CDR3 is CASSPTWTVGGYTF. CDR3 DNA sequence: TGTGCCAGCAGCCCCACCTGGACGGTGGGAGGCTACACCTTC.

There are many counts of this clonotype. The rearrangement links TRBV30 to TRBJ2-7, with 9 nucleotides matching TRBD2. The CDR3 is made up of 16 amino acids. The germline gives CDR1 GTSNPN, CDR2 SVGIG (reference sequence). The V segment lost 0 bases and the J segment 0 bases; nucleotides outside the gene matches: 6. This CDR3 reads CAWSVRKAGGSYEQYF. In nucleotides, the CDR3 is TGTGCCTGGAGTGTACGTAAAGCGGGAGGCTCCTACGAGCAGTACTTC.

V gene TRBV3-1 combines with J gene TRBJ1-5; D is unclear. In germline, CDR1 is LGHDT, CDR2 YNNKEL (reference sequence). Trimming shortened V by 1 base and J by 7 bases, and 8 bases separated the two germline ends. The CDR3 runs 13 residues. In DNA form, the CDR3 reads TGTGCCAGCAGCCAAGGTCTTGGGCAGCCCCAGCATTTT. Amino acids: CASSQGLGQPQHF.

V usage is TRBV7-9 and J usage is TRBJ2-3; D unclear. This CDR3 is built from 11 residues. V was trimmed by 4 bases and J by 5 bases, leaving 4 bases between them. CDR1 and CDR2 from the germline V gene are SEHNR and FQNEAQ (reference sequence). This CDR3 is CASSWRDTQYF. DNA for the CDR3: TGTGCCAGCAGCTGGAGAGATACGCAGTATTTT. The full variable domain, completed using reference TRBV7-9 and TRBJ2-3, is DTGVSQNPRHKITKRGQNVTFRCDPISEHNRLYWYRQTLGQGPEFLTYFQNEAQLEKSRLLSDRFSAERPKGSFSTLEIQRTEQGDSAMYLCASSWRDTQYFGPGTRLTVL.

This clonotype was counted only a few times. This chain uses TRBV12-3 or TRBV12-4 with TRBJ1-1, with TRBD1 as a possible D gene (6 bases). Trimming took off 6 bases at V and 4 bases at J, with 12 bases between the two ends. The CDR3 runs 13 residues. CDR3 sequence reads: CASRGGGLTEAFF. The CDR3 coding sequence is TGTGCCAGCAGGGGAGGGGGTCTCACTGAAGCTTTCTTT.